The present entry profiles one T cell receptor (beta chain) with its context. This entry belongs to a study of cytomegalovirus exposure and HLA in healthy donors. PCR employed 60 Vbeta and 13 Jbeta primers. This table comes from immunoSEQ multiplex PCR, and its TCRdb copy is limited to in-frame clones, with some not included. The sample lists around 250,000 clones; 85% to 95% were seen once. Germline V gene data show CDR1 as SGHDT and CDR2 as YYEEEE. The CDR3 totals 13 residues. The V end lost 1 base, the J end lost 4 bases, and 7 bases lay between the germline ends. This TCR came from a girl aged 2 to 10 in good health and CMV-seronegative. Material for sequencing was PBMCs. V is TRBV5-6 and J is TRBJ2-3; possibly TRBD2 for D (6 bases). The CDR3 sequence is CASSLRRADTQYF. In DNA, the CDR3 is TGTGCCAGCAGCTTGAGGAGGGCAGATACGCAGTATTTT.